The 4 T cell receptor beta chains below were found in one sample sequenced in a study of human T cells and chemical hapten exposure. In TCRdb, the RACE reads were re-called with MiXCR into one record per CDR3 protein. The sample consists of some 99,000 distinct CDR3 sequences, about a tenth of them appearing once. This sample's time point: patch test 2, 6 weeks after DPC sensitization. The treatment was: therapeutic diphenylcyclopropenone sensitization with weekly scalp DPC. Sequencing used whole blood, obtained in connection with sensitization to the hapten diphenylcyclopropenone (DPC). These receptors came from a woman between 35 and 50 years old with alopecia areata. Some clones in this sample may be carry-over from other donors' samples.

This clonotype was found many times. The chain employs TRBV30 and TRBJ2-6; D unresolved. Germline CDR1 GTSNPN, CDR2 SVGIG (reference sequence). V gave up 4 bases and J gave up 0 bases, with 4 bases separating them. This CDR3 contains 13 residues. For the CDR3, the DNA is TGTGCCTGGACAAGCTCTGGGGCCAACGTCCTGACTTTC. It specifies CAWTSSGANVLTF.

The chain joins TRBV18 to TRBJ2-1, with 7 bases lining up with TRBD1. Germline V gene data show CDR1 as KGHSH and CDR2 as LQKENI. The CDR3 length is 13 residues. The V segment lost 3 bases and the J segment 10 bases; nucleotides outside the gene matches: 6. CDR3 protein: CASSPPGQHEQFF. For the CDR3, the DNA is TGTGCCAGCTCACCTCCGGGACAGCACGAGCAGTTCTTC. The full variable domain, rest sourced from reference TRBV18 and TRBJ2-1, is NAGVMQNPRHLVRRRGQEARLRCSPMKGHSHVYWYRQLPEEGLKFMVYLQKENIIDESGMPKERFSAEFPKEGPSILRIQQVVRGDSAAYFCASSPPGQHEQFFGPGTRLTVL.

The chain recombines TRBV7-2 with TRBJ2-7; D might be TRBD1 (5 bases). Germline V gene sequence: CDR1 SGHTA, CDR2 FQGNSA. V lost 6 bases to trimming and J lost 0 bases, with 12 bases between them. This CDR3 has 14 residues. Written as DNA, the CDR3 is TGTGCCAGCAGATCAGGGTTCAGCTCCTACGAGCAGTACTTC. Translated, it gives CASRSGFSSYEQYF.

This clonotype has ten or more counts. The chain's CDR3 is CASILGSSGANVLTF. Here the CDR3 DNA reads TGTGCCAGCATCCTCGGAAGCTCTGGGGCCAACGTCCTGACTTTC. The chain recombines TRBV6-1 with TRBJ2-6, with no clear D. Germline loops: CDR1 MNHNS, CDR2 SASEGT. V was pared by 7 bases and J by 0 bases, with 10 bases between. The CDR3 spans 15 residues.